A single sample gave rise to the 18 T cell receptor beta chains below, sequenced in a study of T cell responses to AZD1222 COVID-19 vaccine. TCRdb's copy holds only in-frame clones and misses some; the assay was immunoSEQ multiplex PCR. Of 110,000 or so clones listed, roughly 90% were seen once; the top ten hold roughly 3%. The material sequenced was peripheral blood, taken on day 0 of MenACWY control vaccination. The origin of the receptors is an adult in good health.

V gene TRBV5-1 combines with J gene TRBJ2-5; 7 positions agree with TRBD1. V dropped 4 bases and J dropped 5; count of bases not matched to a gene: 8. From germline, CDR1 is SGHRS and CDR2 YFSETQ. The CDR3 sequence is 14 residues long. The CDR3 reads CASSTGQVGETQYF. The CDR3 DNA follows: TGCGCCAGCAGCACCGGACAGGTGGGGGAGACCCAGTACTTC. Combining the CDR3 with reference TRBV5-1 and TRBJ2-5 gives the whole variable domain KAGVTQTPRYLIKTRGQQVTLSCSPISGHRSVSWYQQTPGQGLQFLFEYFSETQRNKGNFPGRFSGRQFSNSRSEMNVSTLELGDSALYLCASSTGQVGETQYFGPGTRLLVL.

The chain joins TRBV4-2 to TRBJ2-7; TRBD1 aligns across 7 bases. The CDR3 has 15 residues. J lost 2 bases, V lost 4 bases, and 8 bases had no gene match. The V gene's germline CDR1 is LGHNA and CDR2 YNFKEQ. The CDR3 nucleotides read TGTGCCAGCAGCCCCGCTGGACAGGAGGCCTACGAGCAGTACTTC. Its translation: CASSPAGQEAYEQYF.

V usage is TRBV2 and J usage is TRBJ2-3, with TRBD2 as a possible D gene (6 bases). CDR1 and CDR2 (germline): SNHLY, FYNNEI. Deletions cut 5 bases from V and 0 bases from J, with 12 bases between. The CDR3 contains 15 residues. CDR3 loop: CASSWGVSSTDTQYF. The CDR3 DNA is TGTGCCAGCAGTTGGGGGGTCAGTAGCACAGATACGCAGTATTTT.

The V call is TRBV29-1, the J call TRBJ2-2; possibly TRBD1 for D (5 bases). The V and J ends lost 7 bases and 5 bases respectively, with 17 bases between them. The CDR3 covers 14 residues. CDR1 and CDR2 (germline): SQVTM, ANQGSEA. The CDR3 DNA reads TGCAGCGCCCAAGAAGGGGTGCGGACCGGGGAGCTGTTTTTT. This encodes CSAQEGVRTGELFF.

CDR3 sequence: CASSVDSYGYTF. The CDR3 DNA reads as TGTGCCAGCAGCGTAGACAGCTATGGCTACACCTTC. V and J are TRBV9 and TRBJ1-2; D is uncertain. Germline lookup yields CDR1 SGDLS and CDR2 YYNGEE. The V end was cut by 0 bases, the J end by 4 bases, with 4 bases between. CDR3 length: 12 residues.

V and J are TRBV2 and TRBJ1-1; 10 nucleotides agree with TRBD1. Losses at the gene ends were 4 bases for V and 0 bases for J; bases not matched to a gene: 2. Germline assignment: CDR1 SNHLY and CDR2 FYNNEI. The CDR3 consists of 15 residues. The CDR3 is CASSGGQGMNTEAFF. The CDR3 DNA follows: TGTGCCAGCAGTGGGGGACAGGGGATGAACACTGAAGCTTTCTTT.

The DNA for the CDR3 is TGTGCCAGCAGCCTACCGAGGTCCGATAATTCACCCCTCCACTTT. It yields the protein CASSLPRSDNSPLHF. The genes are TRBV7-9 and TRBJ1-6; D unresolved. Germline V lookup: CDR1 SEHNR, CDR2 FQNEAQ (reference sequence). V was clipped by 5 bases and J by 5 bases, with 13 bases between them. This CDR3 has 15 amino acids.

This chain uses TRBV2 with TRBJ1-4; 10 positions agree with TRBD1. The length of the CDR3 is 15 residues. Trimming at V came to 6 bases and at J to 1 base, leaving 2 bases not matched to a gene. The germline V gene encodes CDR1 SNHLY and CDR2 FYNNEI. The CDR3 sequence: CASRRDRGTNEKLFF. In DNA, the CDR3 is TGTGCCAGCAGAAGGGACAGGGGAACTAATGAAAAACTGTTTTTT.

The CDR3 sequence is CAWSAGYGYTF. The CDR3 nucleotides read TGTGCCTGGAGTGCGGGTTATGGCTACACCTTC. This chain joins TRBV30 and TRBJ1-2; D is ambiguous. In germline, CDR1 is GTSNPN, CDR2 SVGIG (reference sequence). This CDR3 spans 11 amino acids. V was shortened by 1 base and J by 5 bases, with 5 bases between the two germline ends.

V and J are TRBV19 and TRBJ1-4; 8 bases agree with TRBD1. V was pared by 4 bases and J by 8 bases, with 6 bases of the junction left unmatched. From germline, CDR1 is LNHDA and CDR2 SQIVND (reference sequence). The CDR3 loop spans 14 amino acids. This CDR3 reads CASSTFGQGEKLFF. The CDR3 DNA is TGTGCCAGTAGTACTTTTGGACAGGGCGAAAAACTGTTTTTT.

The CDR3 protein is CASSYSTGRDTEAFF. The CDR3 nucleotides read TGTGCCAGCAGTTACTCGACAGGGAGGGACACTGAAGCTTTCTTT. The genes are TRBV6-5 and TRBJ1-1; 7 nucleotides agree with TRBD1. The CDR3 spans 15 residues. The junction had 4 bases not matched to a gene; V was cut back by 0 bases and J by 3 bases. Germline assignment: CDR1 MNHEY and CDR2 SVGAGI.

This chain links TRBV3-1 (or the pseudogene TRBV3-2) with TRBJ2-5; TRBD2 aligns across 7 bases. Per germline, CDR1 LGHDT and CDR2 YNNKEL (reference sequence). With V trimmed by 4 bases and J by 4 bases, 6 bases remained unmatched. The CDR3 totals 14 residues. CDR3 sequence (DNA): TGTGCCAGCAGCCCCCGGGAGGATGGAGAGACCCAGTACTTC. Protein sequence: CASSPREDGETQYF.

V and J are TRBV30 and TRBJ1-4; 11 bases map to TRBD1. Trimming took 8 bases from V and 5 from J; bases not matched to a gene: 4. The CDR3 has 13 residues. Germline V gives CDR1 GTSNPN, CDR2 SVGIG (reference sequence). The CDR3 spells CAAGTGGNEKLFF. CDR3 in DNA: TGTGCCGCAGGGACAGGGGGGAATGAAAAACTGTTTTTT.

The chain links TRBV25-1 to TRBJ2-5; perhaps TRBD2 as D (7 bases). Trimming took off 8 bases at V and 5 bases at J, with 18 bases between the two ends. This CDR3 is built from 14 residues. Germline V CDR1 and CDR2: MGHDK, SYGVNS. CDR3 residues: CASPLGGPWETQYF. The CDR3 nucleotides read TGTGCCAGCCCCCTCGGGGGGCCGTGGGAGACCCAGTACTTC.

The table lists this clone with a count of one. The rearrangement joins TRBV6-1 to TRBJ1-5; D gene ambiguous. Germline CDR1 and CDR2: MNHNS and SASEGT. This CDR3 has 13 amino acids. The ends were cut back, 1 base at V and 6 bases at J, with 7 bases in the middle. CDR3: CASSEVRSQPQHF. DNA for the CDR3: TGTGCCAGCAGTGAAGTAAGGAGTCAGCCCCAGCATTTT.

The J gene is TRBJ1-6, the V gene TRBV6-5; unclear D gene. CDR3 length: 15 amino acids. Germline lookup yields CDR1 MNHEY and CDR2 SVGAGI. Between the trimmed V and J ends, which lost 7 bases and 6 bases, there was a span of 16 bases. CDR3 sequence reads: CASIGLGQLNSPLHF. The CDR3 DNA follows: TGTGCCAGCATAGGATTGGGTCAGCTTAATTCACCCCTCCACTTT.

This chain joins TRBV12-3 or TRBV12-4 and TRBJ1-1; D is possibly TRBD1 (6 bases). CDR3 length: 13 residues. V shed 7 bases and J shed 6 bases, with 15 bases lying between them. CDR3 sequence: CASTGTTGAEAFF. CDR3 in DNA: TGTGCCAGCACCGGGACAACGGGGGCTGAAGCTTTCTTT.

The chain joins TRBV7-2 to TRBJ1-2; 8 bases map to TRBD1. The germline CDR1 and CDR2 sequences are SGHTA and FQGNSA. This CDR3 has 14 residues. V trimming: 3 bases; J trimming: 6 bases; junction bases outside the gene matches: 6. The CDR3 region is CASSFAGTGNGYTF. The CDR3, as DNA: TGTGCCAGCAGCTTTGCGGGGACAGGAAATGGCTACACCTTC.